The rows below give T cell receptor beta chains drawn from one sample of a study of OX40 agonist ivuxolimab in advanced cancers. The protocol was immunoSEQ multiplex PCR, while the TCRdb copy is restricted to in-frame clones and leaves out a portion. The table has approximately 49,000 clones, 81% seen once; the top ten hold 6% to 7.5%. Source: CD4+ or CD8+ T cells sorted from blood, taken in a trial of the OX40 agonist ivuxolimab. The receptor source for this set is an adult with an advanced solid tumor such as melanoma, head and neck, liver or kidney cancer. The CDR3 runs from the conserved cysteine through the conserved F or W. A D gene is named only where the DNA matches it firmly. Size tells how often a clone was seen (once, few, many) or the class of an expanded clone, and some rows leave it out.

cdr3_aa cdr3_nt d_call clone_size j_call cdr3_length v_call
CASSYPQDMNTEAFF TGTGCCAGCAGTTACCCCCAGGACATGAACACTGAAGCTTTCTTT NA NA TRBJ1-1 15 TRBV6-5
CASSDMRELTEAFF TGTGCCAGCAGTGACATGAGGGAACTGACTGAAGCTTTCTTT NA NA TRBJ1-1 14 TRBV2
CASSLRVSGEAFF TGTGCCAGCAGTTTACGGGTCTCTGGTGAAGCTTTCTTT NA NA TRBJ1-1 13 TRBV28
CASSLRLHNEQFF TGTGCCAGCAGCCTGAGACTCCACAATGAGCAGTTCTTC NA NA TRBJ2-1 13 TRBV27
CASSALSMGNTEAFF TGTGCCAGCAGTGCATTGTCTATGGGGAACACTGAAGCTTTCTTT NA NA TRBJ1-1 15 TRBV25-1
CASSNEGLSYGYTF TGTGCCAGCAGCAACGAGGGACTCTCCTATGGCTACACCTTC NA NA TRBJ1-2 14 TRBV5-4
CASSPFGGQPQHF TGTGCCAGCAGCCCCTTCGGAGGACAGCCCCAGCATTTT NA NA TRBJ1-5 13 TRBV7-4
CASSEQGAGNTEAFF TGTGCCAGCAGCGAACAGGGAGCAGGGAACACTGAAGCTTTCTTT NA NA TRBJ1-1 15 TRBV9
CASSLFEGNNEQFF TGTGCCAGCAGTTTATTTGAGGGGAACAATGAGCAGTTCTTC NA few TRBJ2-1 14 TRBV27
CASSARWQGNTGELFF TGTGCCAGCAGCGCCAGGTGGCAGGGTAACACCGGGGAGCTGTTTTTT NA NA TRBJ2-2 16 TRBV9
CASSEPRAGNTIYF TGTGCCAGCAGTGAACCCAGGGCCGGAAACACCATATATTTT NA NA TRBJ1-3 14 TRBV2
CASNDPTGLKNYGYTF TGTGCCAGCAATGATCCCACAGGTCTGAAGAACTATGGCTACACCTTC NA NA TRBJ1-2 16 TRBV2
CASRGLGNLDYGYTF TGCGCCAGCAGAGGCCTTGGGAACCTCGACTATGGCTACACCTTC NA NA TRBJ1-2 15 TRBV5-1
CASSQEAGGYNEQFF TGCGCCAGCAGCCAAGAAGCGGGAGGGTACAATGAGCAGTTCTTC TRBD2 NA TRBJ2-1 15 TRBV4-3
CASSSAGGSTDTQYF TGTGCCAGCAGCTCAGCCGGGGGGTCCACAGATACGCAGTATTTT TRBD2 NA TRBJ2-3 15 TRBV7-9
CASSATWTSDQETQYF TGTGCCAGCAGTGCGACCTGGACTAGCGATCAAGAGACCCAGTACTTC TRBD2 NA TRBJ2-5 16 TRBV2
CASSDGTENQPQHF TGTGCCAGCAGCGACGGGACTGAGAATCAGCCCCAGCATTTT NA NA TRBJ1-5 14 TRBV9
CASSLGQTGKIEKLFF TGCGCCAGCAGCTTGGGTCAGACAGGGAAAATTGAAAAACTGTTTTTT TRBD1 NA TRBJ1-4 16 TRBV5-1
CASSPTGVGETQYF TGTGCCAGCAGCCCGACAGGGGTTGGGGAGACCCAGTACTTC TRBD1 NA TRBJ2-5 14 TRBV7-9
CASSQGFEGLQAFF TGTGCCAGCAGTCAGGGGTTTGAAGGGCTTCAAGCTTTCTTT NA NA TRBJ1-1 14 TRBV6-5
CASKGTGGTNQPQHF TGTGCCAGCAAAGGAACCGGGGGGACTAATCAGCCCCAGCATTTT NA NA TRBJ1-5 15 TRBV28
CASSLLAGVNNEQFF TGTGCCAGCAGTCTCCTAGCGGGAGTTAACAATGAGCAGTTCTTC TRBD2 NA TRBJ2-1 15 TRBV14
CAWSENRVDQPQHF TGTGCCTGGAGTGAAAACAGGGTGGATCAGCCCCAGCATTTT NA NA TRBJ1-5 14 TRBV30
CASKGGSSYEQYF TGTGCCAGCAAGGGGGGAAGCTCCTACGAGCAGTACTTC NA few TRBJ2-7 13 TRBV28
CASSLVAGAQETQYF TGTGCCAGCAGTTTGGTAGCGGGAGCCCAAGAGACCCAGTACTTC TRBD2 NA TRBJ2-5 15 TRBV28
CASSLGTETWELFF TGCGCCAGCAGCCTCGGGACAGAGACGTGGGAACTGTTTTTT TRBD1 NA TRBJ1-4 14 TRBV4-1
CASSFGTALSYEQYF TGTGCCAGCAGCTTTGGGACAGCCCTCTCCTACGAGCAGTACTTC TRBD1 NA TRBJ2-7 15 TRBV7-9
CASSEGQGNYGYTF TGTGCCAGCAGCGAGGGACAGGGGAACTATGGCTACACCTTC TRBD1 NA TRBJ1-2 14 TRBV9
CASSLGQGLNYGYTF TGTGCCAGCAGCTTAGGCCAGGGCCTCAACTATGGCTACACCTTC NA NA TRBJ1-2 15 TRBV13
CASSPDIRDTEAFF TGTGCCAGCAGCCCGGACATCCGAGACACTGAAGCTTTCTTT NA NA TRBJ1-1 14 TRBV7-8
CASRGEETQYF TGCGCCAGCAGGGGGGAAGAGACCCAGTACTTC NA NA TRBJ2-5 11 TRBV5-1
CASGLRGGTSQPQHF TGTGCCAGCGGCCTCCGAGGGGGAACGAGCCAGCCCCAGCATTTT NA few TRBJ1-5 15 TRBV2
CASSDPPGGSYEQYF TGTGCCAGCAGTGACCCGCCCGGGGGCTCCTACGAGCAGTACTTC NA NA TRBJ2-7 15 TRBV6-1
CASSSTGSLENQPQHF TGTGCCAGCAGTTCGACAGGGTCCTTGGAAAATCAGCCCCAGCATTTT TRBD1 few TRBJ1-5 16 TRBV28
CASSLALGAYEQYF TGCGCCAGCAGCTTGGCCCTAGGCGCCTACGAGCAGTACTTC NA NA TRBJ2-7 14 TRBV5-1
CASSGFGGIDTGELFF TGTGCCAGCAGCGGTTTCGGGGGGATTGACACCGGGGAGCTGTTTTTT TRBD2 NA TRBJ2-2 16 TRBV9
CASSPRDSYEQYF TGTGCCAGCTCACCCCGGGACAGCTACGAGCAGTACTTC TRBD1 NA TRBJ2-7 13 TRBV18
CASSSSLNTEAFF TGTGCCAGCAGTAGTTCATTGAACACTGAAGCTTTCTTT NA few TRBJ1-1 13 TRBV27
CASSSEDRDQPQHF TGTGCCAGCAGTTCCGAGGACAGGGATCAGCCCCAGCATTTT TRBD1 NA TRBJ1-5 14 TRBV28
CASSLGPGAIPQHF TGTGCCAGCAGCTTAGGGCCAGGAGCCATCCCCCAGCATTTT NA NA TRBJ1-5 14 TRBV7-6
CSVVGRLGTGELFF TGCAGCGTTGTAGGGAGGCTGGGGACCGGGGAGCTGTTTTTT NA NA TRBJ2-2 14 TRBV29-1
CASSFAGAPNVLTF TGTGCCAGCAGCTTCGCCGGGGCACCCAACGTCCTGACTTTC NA NA TRBJ2-6 14 TRBV5-4
CASSLMGDNQPQHF TGTGCCAGCAGCTTGATGGGTGATAATCAGCCCCAGCATTTT NA NA TRBJ1-5 14 TRBV7-6
CASSLTGSTLDGYTF TGTGCCAGCAGCTTGACAGGCTCAACCTTGGATGGCTACACCTTC NA NA TRBJ1-2 15 TRBV7-9
CASSVVVNTEAFF TGTGCCAGCAGCGTAGTTGTGAACACTGAAGCTTTCTTT NA NA TRBJ1-1 13 TRBV9